This TCR beta chain is drawn from a study of T cell responses to AZD1222 COVID-19 vaccine. General study findings and limits: Repertoire samples came only from after the peak T cell response. Among AZD1222 vaccinees, only 5 to 7 were seropositive at baseline.

TCRdb keeps only in-frame clones here, not all; method: immunoSEQ multiplex PCR. The table lists about 150,000 clones, 70% to 90% of them singletons. The V gene's germline CDR1 is SGHTA and CDR2 FQGNSA. V shed 7 bases and J shed 1 base, with 10 bases lying between them. The CDR3 totals 13 residues. As for this clone: Its antigen is not known.

The specimen was peripheral blood, collected on day 0 of AZD1222 vaccination. The chain combines TRBV7-2 with TRBJ1-2; D may be TRBD1 (5 bases). This clonotype originated in an adult in good health. Here the CDR3 reads CASTYDSNYGYTF. The CDR3 DNA is TGTGCCAGCACTTACGACAGTAACTATGGCTACACCTTC.